What follows are 3 T cell receptor beta chains derived from one specimen sequenced in a study of tumor-infiltrating lymphocytes in primary liver carcinoma. Co-extracted RNA and DNA came from about 19-30 mg of unsorted bulk tissue. A constant-region primer primed TCR beta cDNA synthesis from roughly 500 ng of total RNA. Amplification in three nested multiplex PCR rounds with slightly modified ARM-PCR gave rise to TCR beta libraries. Two initial PCR rounds of approximately 10 cycles each paired TRBV1-TRBV30 forward primers with a C-beta reverse primer. TCRdb redid the calling of the multiplex PCR reads with MiXCR, one entry per CDR3 protein. This sample carries roughly 70,000 distinct CDR3 sequences, 71% of them seen once, and the ten largest clones take roughly 40%. The sequencing input was liver tumor tissue from sampling region 4. The subset was: tumor region T4, right-lateral pole. The receptors were gathered from a man aged 40-49 years with primary liver carcinoma and hepatitis B virus infection.

This rearrangement joins TRBV19 to TRBJ2-2, with D possibly TRBD1 on 5 matching bases. V shed 10 bases and J shed 1 base, with 10 bases lying between them. This CDR3 region has 13 residues. Germline assignment: CDR1 LNHDA and CDR2 SQIVND (reference sequence). CDR3 region: CANLDRNTGELFF. The DNA for the CDR3 is TGTGCCAATTTAGACAGGAACACCGGGGAGCTGTTTTTT.

This clonotype appeared a single time. The junction and the germline gene differ at one end; a read error may be behind it. The CDR3 reads CVSSLDPESSYNEKFF. The CDR3 bases are TGTGTCAGCAGCTTAGATCCAGAGAGTTCCTACAATGAGAAGTTCTTC. The chain combines TRBV11-2 with TRBJ2-1; no firm D call. The CDR3 contains 16 residues. Germline V gene lookup returns CDR1 SGHAT and CDR2 FQNNGV. The full variable domain, its missing parts supplied by reference TRBV11-2 and TRBJ2-1, is EAGVAQSPRYKIIEKRQSVAFWCNPISGHATLYWYQQILGQGPKLLIQFQNNGVVDDSQLPKDRFSAERLKGVDSTLKIQPAKLEDSAVYLCVSSLDPESSYNEKFFGPGTRLTVL.

This clonotype was picked up a small number of times. The junction differs from germline at one of its ends, possibly a read error. The chain combines TRBV29-1 with TRBJ1-3; perhaps TRBD1 as D (6 bases). From germline, CDR1 is SQVTM and CDR2 ANQGSEA. The CDR3 loop spans 12 amino acids. The CDR3 bases are TGCAACGTTGAAGGGGGTGGAAACACCATATATTTT. It is translated as CNVEGGGNTIYF.